The clone carrying this T cell receptor (beta chain) was picked up many times. Its antigen is undetermined. This sample was taken from a study of early T cells in non-severe SARS-CoV-2 infection. Overall study context: The sequenced material was bulk RNA from unsorted whole blood, and its chains were unpaired.

The TCR library protocol attached unique molecular identifiers to the individual cDNA molecules. TCRdb re-called the 5' RACE reads with MiXCR, one entry per CDR3 protein. This sample carries 35,000 to 45,000 distinct CDR3 sequences, roughly 4% of them seen once, and the ten largest clones take over 8%. Germline CDR1 and CDR2: SQVTM and ANQGSEA. CDR3 length: 15 amino acids. V dropped 6 bases and J dropped 6; count of bases not matched to a gene: 6. General observations from the study: Sequences matched to VDJdb favored anti-spike CD8 responses, while private and CD4 specificities were missed.

The sequencing sample was made of whole blood. This clonotype was obtained from an adult who was a healthcare worker with PCR-confirmed SARS-CoV-2 infection or an uninfected control (not recorded which). This chain uses TRBV29-1 with TRBJ2-3, with 16 bases that match TRBD2. CDR3 in amino acids: CSVGTSGRAGDTQYF. Here the CDR3 DNA reads TGCAGCGTCGGGACTAGCGGGAGGGCCGGGGATACGCAGTATTTT.